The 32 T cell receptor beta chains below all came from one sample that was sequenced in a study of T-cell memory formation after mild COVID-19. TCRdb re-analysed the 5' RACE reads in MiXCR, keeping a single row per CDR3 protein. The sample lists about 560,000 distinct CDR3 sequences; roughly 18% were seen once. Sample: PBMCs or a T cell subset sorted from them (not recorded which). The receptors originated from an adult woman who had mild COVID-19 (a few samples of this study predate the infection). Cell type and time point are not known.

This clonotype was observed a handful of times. Here the CDR3 DNA reads TGTGCCAGCATAGAACAGGGGAAATCTGATGAGCAGTTCTTC. This translates into CASIEQGKSDEQFF. The chain uses TRBV12-3 or TRBV12-4 and TRBJ2-1, with 7 bases fitting TRBD1. The trim removed 7 bases at V and 8 bases at J, leaving 11 bases unmatched. The CDR3 has 14 amino acids.

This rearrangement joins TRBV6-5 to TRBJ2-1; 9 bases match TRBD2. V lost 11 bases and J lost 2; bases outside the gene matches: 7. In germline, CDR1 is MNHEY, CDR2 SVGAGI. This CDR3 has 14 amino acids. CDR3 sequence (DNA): TGTGCCTCCGGGGCGGGAGGGCCCTACAATGAGCAGTTCTTC. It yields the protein CASGAGGPYNEQFF.

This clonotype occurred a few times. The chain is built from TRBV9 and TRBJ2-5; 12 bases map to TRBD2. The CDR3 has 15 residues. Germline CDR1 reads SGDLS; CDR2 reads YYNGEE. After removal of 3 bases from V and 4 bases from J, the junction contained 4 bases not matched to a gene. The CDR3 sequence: CASSGSSGRGETQYF. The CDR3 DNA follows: TGTGCCAGCAGCGGGTCTAGCGGGAGGGGAGAGACCCAGTACTTC.

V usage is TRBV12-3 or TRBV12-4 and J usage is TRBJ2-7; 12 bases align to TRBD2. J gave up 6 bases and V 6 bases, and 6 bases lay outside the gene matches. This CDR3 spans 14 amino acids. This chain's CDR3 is CASSRTSGEGEQYF. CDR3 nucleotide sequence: TGTGCCAGCAGCCGGACTAGCGGGGAGGGCGAGCAGTACTTC.

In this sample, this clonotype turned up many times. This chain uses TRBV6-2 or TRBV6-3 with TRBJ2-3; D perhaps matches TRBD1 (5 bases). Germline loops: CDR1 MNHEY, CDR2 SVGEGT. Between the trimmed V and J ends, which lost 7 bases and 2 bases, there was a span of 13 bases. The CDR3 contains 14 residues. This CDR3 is CASTRDSLTDTQYF. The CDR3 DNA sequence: TGTGCCAGCACTAGAGACAGCCTCACAGATACGCAGTATTTT.

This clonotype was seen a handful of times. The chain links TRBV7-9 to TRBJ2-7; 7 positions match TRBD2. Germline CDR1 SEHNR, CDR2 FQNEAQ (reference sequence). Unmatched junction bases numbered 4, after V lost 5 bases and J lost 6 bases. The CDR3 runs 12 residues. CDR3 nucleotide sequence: TGTGCCAGCAGCCCCGGGGGGTTCGAGCAGTACTTC. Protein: CASSPGGFEQYF. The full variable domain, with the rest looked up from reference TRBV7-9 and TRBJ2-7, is DTGVSQNPRHKITKRGQNVTFRCDPISEHNRLYWYRQTLGQGPEFLTYFQNEAQLEKSRLLSDRFSAERPKGSFSTLEIQRTEQGDSAMYLCASSPGGFEQYFGPGTRLTVT.

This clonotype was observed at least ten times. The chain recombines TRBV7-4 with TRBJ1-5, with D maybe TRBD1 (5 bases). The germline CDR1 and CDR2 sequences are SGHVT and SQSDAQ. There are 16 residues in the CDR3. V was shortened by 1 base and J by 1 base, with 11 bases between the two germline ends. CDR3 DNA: TGTGCCAGCAGCTTAGTAGTCAGGGAGAGCAATCAGCCCCAGCATTTT. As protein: CASSLVVRESNQPQHF.

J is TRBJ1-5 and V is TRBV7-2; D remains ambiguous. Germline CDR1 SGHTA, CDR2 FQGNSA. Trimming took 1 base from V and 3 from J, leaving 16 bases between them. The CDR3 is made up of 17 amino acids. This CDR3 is CASSLVNSRVNNQPQHF. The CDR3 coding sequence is TGTGCCAGCAGCTTAGTTAATAGCCGGGTCAACAATCAGCCCCAGCATTTT.

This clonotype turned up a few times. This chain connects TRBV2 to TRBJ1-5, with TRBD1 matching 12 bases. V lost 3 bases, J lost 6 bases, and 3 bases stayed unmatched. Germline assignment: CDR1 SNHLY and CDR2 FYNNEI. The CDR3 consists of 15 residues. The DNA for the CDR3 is TGTGCCAGCAGTGAGGGACAGGGGGCGAGTCAGCCCCAGCATTTT. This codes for CASSEGQGASQPQHF.

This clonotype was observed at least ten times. CDR3 in DNA: TGTGCCAGCTCACCACCGGTCAAAGAGACCCAGTACTTC. It yields the protein CASSPPVKETQYF. J is TRBJ2-5 and V is TRBV18, with D unresolved. Germline V lookup: CDR1 KGHSH, CDR2 LQKENI. The CDR3 loop spans 13 amino acids. Trimming stripped 0 bases from V and 3 bases from J, with 5 bases between.

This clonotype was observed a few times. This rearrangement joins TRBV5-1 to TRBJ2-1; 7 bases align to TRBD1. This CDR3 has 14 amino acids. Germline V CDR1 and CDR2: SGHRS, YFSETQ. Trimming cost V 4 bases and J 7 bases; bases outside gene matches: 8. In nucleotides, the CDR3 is TGCGCCAGCAGCGGATCGACAGGGCTTAATGAGCAGTTCTTC. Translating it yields CASSGSTGLNEQFF. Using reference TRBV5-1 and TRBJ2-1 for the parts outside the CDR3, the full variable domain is KAGVTQTPRYLIKTRGQQVTLSCSPISGHRSVSWYQQTPGQGLQFLFEYFSETQRNKGNFPGRFSGRQFSNSRSEMNVSTLELGDSALYLCASSGSTGLNEQFFGPGTRLTVL.

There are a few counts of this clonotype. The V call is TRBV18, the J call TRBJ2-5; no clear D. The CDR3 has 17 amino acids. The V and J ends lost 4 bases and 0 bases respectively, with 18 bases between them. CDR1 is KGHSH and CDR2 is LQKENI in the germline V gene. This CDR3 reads CASSHHPIRPDQETQYF. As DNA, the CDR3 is TGTGCCAGCTCACACCACCCGATCAGACCGGACCAAGAGACCCAGTACTTC.

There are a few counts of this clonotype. The CDR3: CASTGDRDYYNEQFF. DNA for the CDR3: TGTGCCAGCACCGGGGACAGGGATTATTACAATGAGCAGTTCTTC. This chain links TRBV12-3 or TRBV12-4 with TRBJ2-1, with 9 bases aligning to TRBD1. CDR3 length equals 15 residues. V dropped 7 bases and J dropped 4; count of bases not matched to a gene: 8.

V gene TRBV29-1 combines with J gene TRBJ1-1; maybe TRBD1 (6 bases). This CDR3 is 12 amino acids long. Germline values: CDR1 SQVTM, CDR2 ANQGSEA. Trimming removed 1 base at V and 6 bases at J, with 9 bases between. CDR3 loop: CSVEVQGAEAFF. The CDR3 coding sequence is TGCAGCGTTGAAGTACAGGGAGCTGAAGCTTTCTTT.

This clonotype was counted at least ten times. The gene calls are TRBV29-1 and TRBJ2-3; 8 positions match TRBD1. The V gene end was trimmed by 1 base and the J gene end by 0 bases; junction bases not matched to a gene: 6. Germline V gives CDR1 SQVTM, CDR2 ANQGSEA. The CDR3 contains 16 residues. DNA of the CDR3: TGCAGCGTTGAAGCTCTAACAGGGGGAAGCACAGATACGCAGTATTTT. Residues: CSVEALTGGSTDTQYF.

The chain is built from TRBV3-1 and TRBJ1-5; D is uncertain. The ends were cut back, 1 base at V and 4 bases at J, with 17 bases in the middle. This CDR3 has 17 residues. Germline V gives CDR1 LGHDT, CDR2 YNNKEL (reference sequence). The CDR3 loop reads CASSQGFRAPLNQPQHF. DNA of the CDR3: TGTGCCAGCAGCCAAGGCTTTAGGGCCCCCCTTAATCAGCCCCAGCATTTT.

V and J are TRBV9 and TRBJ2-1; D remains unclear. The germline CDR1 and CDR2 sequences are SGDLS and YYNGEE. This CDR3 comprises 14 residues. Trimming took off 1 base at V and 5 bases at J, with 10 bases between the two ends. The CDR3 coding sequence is TGTGCCAGCAGCGTACTCGATAGGAACAATGAGCAGTTCTTC. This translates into CASSVLDRNNEQFF.

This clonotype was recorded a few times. This CDR3 reads CASSSNVVQTEAFF. The CDR3 DNA is TGCGCCAGCAGTTCTAACGTGGTACAGACTGAAGCTTTCTTT. The chain carries TRBV4-1 and TRBJ1-1, with D unclear. Germline-derived CDR1 and CDR2 are MGHRA and YSYEKL. Trimming pared 6 bases from V and 5 bases from J, leaving 16 bases between. The CDR3 is 14 residues long.

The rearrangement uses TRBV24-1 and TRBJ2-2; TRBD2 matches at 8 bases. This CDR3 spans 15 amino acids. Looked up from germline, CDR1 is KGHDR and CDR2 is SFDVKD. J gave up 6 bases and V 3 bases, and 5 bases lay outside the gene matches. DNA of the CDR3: TGTGCCACCAGTGATACGCCGGGGGGGGCCGGGGAGCTGTTTTTT. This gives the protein CATSDTPGGAGELFF.

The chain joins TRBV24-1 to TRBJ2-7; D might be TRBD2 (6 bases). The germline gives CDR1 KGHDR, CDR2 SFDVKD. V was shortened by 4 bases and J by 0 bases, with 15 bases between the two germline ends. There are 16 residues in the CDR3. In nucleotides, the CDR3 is TGTGCCACCAGTGACATATCCGGGACTGGCTCCTACGAGCAGTACTTC. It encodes CATSDISGTGSYEQYF.

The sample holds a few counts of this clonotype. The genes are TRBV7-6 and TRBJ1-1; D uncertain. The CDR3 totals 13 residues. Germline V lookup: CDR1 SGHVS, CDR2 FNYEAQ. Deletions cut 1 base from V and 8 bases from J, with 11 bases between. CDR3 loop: CASSLDVSKEAFF. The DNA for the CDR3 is TGTGCCAGCAGCTTAGACGTGTCGAAAGAAGCTTTCTTT.

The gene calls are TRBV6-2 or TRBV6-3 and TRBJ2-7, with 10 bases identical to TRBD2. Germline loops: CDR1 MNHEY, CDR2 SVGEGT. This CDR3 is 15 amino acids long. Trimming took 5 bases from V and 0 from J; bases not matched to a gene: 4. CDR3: CASSRTSGTSYEQYF. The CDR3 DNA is TGTGCCAGCAGTCGGACTAGCGGAACCTCCTACGAGCAGTACTTC.

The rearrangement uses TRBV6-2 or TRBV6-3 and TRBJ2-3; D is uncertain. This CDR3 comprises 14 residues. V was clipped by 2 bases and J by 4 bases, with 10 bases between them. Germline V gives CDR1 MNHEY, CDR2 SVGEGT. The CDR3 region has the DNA TGTGCCAGCAGTTACCAAGAGGCCGCAGATACGCAGTATTTT. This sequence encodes CASSYQEAADTQYF.

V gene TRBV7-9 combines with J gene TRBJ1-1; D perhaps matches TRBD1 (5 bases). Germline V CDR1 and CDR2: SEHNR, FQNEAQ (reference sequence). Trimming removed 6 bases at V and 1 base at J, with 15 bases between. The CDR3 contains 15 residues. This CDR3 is CASRLKDSENTEAFF. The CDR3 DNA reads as TGTGCCAGCAGACTAAAAGACAGCGAGAACACTGAAGCTTTCTTT.

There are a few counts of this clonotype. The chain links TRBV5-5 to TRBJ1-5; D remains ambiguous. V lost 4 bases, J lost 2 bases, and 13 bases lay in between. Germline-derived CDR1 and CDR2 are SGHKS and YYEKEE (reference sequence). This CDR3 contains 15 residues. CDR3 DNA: TGTGCCAGCAGCCCGGGCCCATCGGGCAATCAGCCCCAGCATTTT. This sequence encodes CASSPGPSGNQPQHF.

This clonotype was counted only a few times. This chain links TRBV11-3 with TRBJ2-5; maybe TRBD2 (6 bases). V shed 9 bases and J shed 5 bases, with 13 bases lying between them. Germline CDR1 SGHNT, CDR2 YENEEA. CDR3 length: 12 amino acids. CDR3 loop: CARDRGLETQYF. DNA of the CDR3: TGTGCCAGAGACCGGGGGTTGGAGACCCAGTACTTC.

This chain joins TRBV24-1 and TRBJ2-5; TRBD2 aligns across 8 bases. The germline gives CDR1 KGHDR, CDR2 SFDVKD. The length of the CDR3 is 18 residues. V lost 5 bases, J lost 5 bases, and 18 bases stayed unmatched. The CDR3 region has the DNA TGTGCCACCAGTGCGGTTGTCCCGGGCGGGGGGTCTGGCGAGACCCAGTACTTC. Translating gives CATSAVVPGGGSGETQYF.

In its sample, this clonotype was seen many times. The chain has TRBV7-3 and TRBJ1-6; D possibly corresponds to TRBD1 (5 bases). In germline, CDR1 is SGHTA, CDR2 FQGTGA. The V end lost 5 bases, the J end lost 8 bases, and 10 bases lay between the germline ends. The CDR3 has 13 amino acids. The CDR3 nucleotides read TGTGCCAGCAGCACGGACACTTATTCACCCCTCCACTTT. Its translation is CASSTDTYSPLHF.

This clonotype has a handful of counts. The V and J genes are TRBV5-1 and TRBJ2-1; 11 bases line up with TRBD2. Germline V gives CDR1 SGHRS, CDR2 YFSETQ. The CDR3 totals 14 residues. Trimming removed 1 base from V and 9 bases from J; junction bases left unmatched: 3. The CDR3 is CASSLTSGRLEQFF. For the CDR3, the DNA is TGCGCCAGCAGCTTGACTAGCGGGAGACTTGAGCAGTTCTTC.

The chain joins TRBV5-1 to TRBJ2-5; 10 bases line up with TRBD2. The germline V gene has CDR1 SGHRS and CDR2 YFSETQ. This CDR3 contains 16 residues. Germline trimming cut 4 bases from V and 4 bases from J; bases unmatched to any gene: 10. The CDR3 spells CASSPRSSGGGETQYF. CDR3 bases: TGCGCCAGCAGCCCCCGGTCGAGCGGGGGGGGAGAGACCCAGTACTTC.

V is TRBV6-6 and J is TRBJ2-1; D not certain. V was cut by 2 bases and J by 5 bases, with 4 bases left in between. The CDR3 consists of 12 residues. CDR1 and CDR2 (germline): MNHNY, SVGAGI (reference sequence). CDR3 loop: CASSYKDNEQFF. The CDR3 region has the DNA TGTGCCAGCAGTTACAAGGACAATGAGCAGTTCTTC.

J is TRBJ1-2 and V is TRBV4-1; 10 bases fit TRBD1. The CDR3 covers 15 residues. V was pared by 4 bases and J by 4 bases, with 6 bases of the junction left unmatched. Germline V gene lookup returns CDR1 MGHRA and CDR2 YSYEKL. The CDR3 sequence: CASSRGQGSVYGYTF. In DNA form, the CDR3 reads TGCGCCAGCAGCCGGGGACAGGGGTCCGTCTATGGCTACACCTTC.